This T cell receptor beta chain originates from a study of OX40 agonist ivuxolimab in advanced cancers. About the study: Allowance was made for prior anti-PD-1, anti-PD-L1 or anti-CTLA-4 therapy, and about 44% had some.

Using immunoSEQ multiplex PCR, the repertoire was profiled, and TCRdb retains in-frame clones only, with some absent. The table shows some 60,000 clones, with approximately 80% occurring only once. V was pared by 3 bases and J by 9 bases, with 16 bases between. Germline V lookup: CDR1 SGHRS, CDR2 YFSETQ. The CDR3 has 14 amino acids. This clone was counted a few times. The sequence was collected from an adult with an advanced solid tumor such as melanoma, head and neck, liver or kidney cancer. This chain links TRBV5-1 with TRBJ2-1; D call uncertain. The source was CD4+ or CD8+ T cells sorted from blood, collected in a trial of the OX40 agonist ivuxolimab. CDR3 nucleotide sequence: TGCGCCAGCAGCTCCCGTCCCAATGTCGGTGAGCAGTTCTTC. Amino acids: CASSSRPNVGEQFF.